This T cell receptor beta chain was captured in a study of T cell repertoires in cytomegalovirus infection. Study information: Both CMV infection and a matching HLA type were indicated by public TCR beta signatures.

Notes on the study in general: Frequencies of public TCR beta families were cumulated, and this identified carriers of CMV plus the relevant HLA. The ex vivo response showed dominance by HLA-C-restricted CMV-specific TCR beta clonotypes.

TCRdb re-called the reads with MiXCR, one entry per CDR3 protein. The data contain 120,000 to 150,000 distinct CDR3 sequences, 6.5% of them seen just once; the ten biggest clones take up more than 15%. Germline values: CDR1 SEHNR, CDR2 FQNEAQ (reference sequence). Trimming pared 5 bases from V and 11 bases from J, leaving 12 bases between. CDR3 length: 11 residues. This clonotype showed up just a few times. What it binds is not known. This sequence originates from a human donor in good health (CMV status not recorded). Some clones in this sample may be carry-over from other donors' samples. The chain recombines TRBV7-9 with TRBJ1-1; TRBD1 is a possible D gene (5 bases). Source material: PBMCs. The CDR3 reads CASSPGGGAFF. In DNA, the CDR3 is TGTGCCAGCAGCCCCGGCGGGGGGGCTTTCTTT.